This TCR beta chain was sequenced in a study of Ad26.COV2.S vaccination and SARS-CoV-2 variants. Broader study findings: After vaccination, substantial breadth of spike-specific CD8+ and CD4+ responses was reported.

As to treatment: about 20 received Ad26.COV2.S at low or high dose, single or two shots; about 5 received placebo; per-sample allocation not given. Following the first vaccine or placebo injection, samples were taken on day 63. The germline V gene encodes CDR1 SGHRS and CDR2 YFSETQ. The V gene lost 2 bases and the J gene lost 0 bases, with 17 bases spanning the gap. The CDR3 runs 17 residues. As concerns this clone: Its antigen is still unknown.

The protocol was immunoSEQ multiplex PCR, while the TCRdb copy is restricted to in-frame clones and leaves out a portion. The sample includes 300,000 to 500,000 clones, 70% to 90% seen only once; the top ten take around 3.4%. The chain joins TRBV5-1 to TRBJ1-1, with a possible D match to TRBD1 (5 bases). This TCR derives from a person between 18 and 65 years old who received the Ad26.COV2.S COVID-19 vaccine or a placebo. Here the sequenced sample was peripheral blood, taken in a trial of Ad26.COV2.S vaccine versus placebo. The CDR3 DNA sequence: TGCGCCAGCAGCTTTGGTTGGGGGGGATACTTGAACACTGAAGCTTTCTTT. Its translation: CASSFGWGGYLNTEAFF.